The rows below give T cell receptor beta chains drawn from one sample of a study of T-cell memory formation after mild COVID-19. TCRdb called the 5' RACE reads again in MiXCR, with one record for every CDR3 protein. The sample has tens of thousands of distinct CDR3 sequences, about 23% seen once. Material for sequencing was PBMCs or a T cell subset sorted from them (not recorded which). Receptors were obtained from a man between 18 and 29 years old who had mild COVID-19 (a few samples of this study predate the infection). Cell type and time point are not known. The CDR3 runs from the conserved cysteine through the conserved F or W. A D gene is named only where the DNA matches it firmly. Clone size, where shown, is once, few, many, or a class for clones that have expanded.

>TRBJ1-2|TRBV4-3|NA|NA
TGCGCCAGCAGCCAAGATCGGGACGGGGGCGGACACGGCTACACCTTC
CASSQDRDGGGHGYTF
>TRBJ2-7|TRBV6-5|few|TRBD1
TGTGCCAGCAGTTACGGGACAGGGGGTCGAGAGCAGTACTTC
CASSYGTGGREQYF
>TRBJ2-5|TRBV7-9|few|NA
TGTGCCAGCAGCCTAAGACAGACCGACCAAGAGACCCAGTACTTC
CASSLRQTDQETQYF
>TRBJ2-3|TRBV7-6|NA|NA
TGTGCCAGCAGTCGAGACACCCCTCACACAGATACGCAGTATTTT
CASSRDTPHTDTQYF
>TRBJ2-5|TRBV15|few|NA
TGTGCCACCAGCAGAGCCCCCCTAGGGCAAGAGACCCAGTACTTC
CATSRAPLGQETQYF
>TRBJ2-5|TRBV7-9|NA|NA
TGTGCCAGCAACCTTCGCCGGGCCTTCCAAGAGACCCAGTACTTC
CASNLRRAFQETQYF
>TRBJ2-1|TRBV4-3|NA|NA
TGCGCCAGCAGTCCCGGGACACCTCCCTACAATGAGCAGTTCTTC
CASSPGTPPYNEQFF
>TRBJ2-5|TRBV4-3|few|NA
TGCGCCAGCAGCCAAGGGCTGATCCAAGAGACCCAGTACTTC
CASSQGLIQETQYF
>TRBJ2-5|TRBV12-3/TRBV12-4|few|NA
TGTGCCAGCAGACGGACAGCGAATCAAGAGACCCAGTACTTC
CASRRTANQETQYF
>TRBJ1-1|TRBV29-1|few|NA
TGCAGCGTTATTGATAACACTGAAGCTTTCTTT
CSVIDNTEAFF
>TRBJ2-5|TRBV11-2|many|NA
TGTGCCAGCAGAGTGGCGACCCAAGAGACCCAGTACTTC
CASRVATQETQYF
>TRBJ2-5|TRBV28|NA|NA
TGTGCCAGCAGTCCGTTAGAGGACCAAGAGACCCAGTACTTC
CASSPLEDQETQYF
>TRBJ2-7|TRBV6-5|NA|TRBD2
TGTGTCTCGGGACTAGCGGGCTACGAGCAGTACTTC
CVSGLAGYEQYF
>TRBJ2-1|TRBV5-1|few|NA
TGCGCCAGCAGCTTACAGGAGAGCTCCTACAATGAGCAGTTCTTC
CASSLQESSYNEQFF
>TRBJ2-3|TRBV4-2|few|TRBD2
TGTGCCAGCAGCCAAGAATTTCCGGGGGGGCCCAAAGATACGCAGTATTTT
CASSQEFPGGPKDTQYF
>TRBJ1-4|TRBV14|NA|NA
TGTGCCAGCAGCCGGGGGACGCAGACTAATGAAAAACTGTTTTTT
CASSRGTQTNEKLFF
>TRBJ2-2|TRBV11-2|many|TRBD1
TGTGCCACCTGGACAGGGAACATCGGGGAGCTGTTTTTT
CATWTGNIGELFF
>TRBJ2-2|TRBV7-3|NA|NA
TGTGCCAGCAGCTTAACGCCGACTAGAGCCGCCGGGGAGCTGTTTTTT
CASSLTPTRAAGELFF
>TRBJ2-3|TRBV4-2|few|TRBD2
TGTGCCAGCAGTACTCTAGCGGACCTCACAGATACGCAGTATTTT
CASSTLADLTDTQYF
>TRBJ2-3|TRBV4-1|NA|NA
TGCGCCAGCAGCCAAGATACGGGGGTAATCCCAGATACGCAGTATTTT
CASSQDTGVIPDTQYF
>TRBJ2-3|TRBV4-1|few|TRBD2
TGCGCCAGCAGCCAAGATCCGGGGGGGGTGGTAGATACGCAGTATTTT
CASSQDPGGVVDTQYF
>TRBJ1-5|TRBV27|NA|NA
TGTGCCAGCGGTCCAGGTCAGCCCCAGCATTTT
CASGPGQPQHF
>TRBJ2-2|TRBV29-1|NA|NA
TGCAGCGTTCTGGCCGGGGAGCTGTTTTTT
CSVLAGELFF
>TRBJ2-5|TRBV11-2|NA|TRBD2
TGTGCCAGCAGCCCCGGGACTACACCAGGAGAGACCCAGTACTTC
CASSPGTTPGETQYF
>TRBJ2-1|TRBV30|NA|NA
TGTGCCTGGACCAGGGTGGATAATGAGCAGTTCTTC
CAWTRVDNEQFF
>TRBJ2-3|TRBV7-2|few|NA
TGTGCCAGCAGCTTAGTAAGGGACACAGATACGCAGTATTTT
CASSLVRDTDTQYF
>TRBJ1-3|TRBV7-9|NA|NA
TGTGCCAGCAGCAAACGAGAGTTGGACTCTGGAAACACCATATATTTT
CASSKRELDSGNTIYF
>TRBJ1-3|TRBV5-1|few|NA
TGCGCCAGCAGCTTGGTTGCCGGGTTCGCTGGAAACACCATATATTTT
CASSLVAGFAGNTIYF
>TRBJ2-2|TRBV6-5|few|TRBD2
TGTGCCAGCAGTTACGGGACTAGCGGGTCGAACACCGGGGAGCTGTTTTTT
CASSYGTSGSNTGELFF
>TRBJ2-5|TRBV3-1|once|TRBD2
TGTGCCAGCAGCCAAGATAGAGGCGGGAGGCAAGAGACCCAGTACTTC
CASSQDRGGRQETQYF
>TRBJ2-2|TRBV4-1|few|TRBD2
TGCGCCAGCAGCCGCGGACTAGCGGGTTTCCCGAACACCGGGGAGCTGTTTTTT
CASSRGLAGFPNTGELFF
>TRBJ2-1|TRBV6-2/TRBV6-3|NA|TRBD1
TGTGCCAGCAGTTACGGGACAGGGCCTTTCTTC
CASSYGTGPFF
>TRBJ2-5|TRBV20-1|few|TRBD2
TGCAGTGCTAGAGATACTAGCGGGCAATTCCAAGAGACCCAGTACTTC
CSARDTSGQFQETQYF